This is a list of T cell receptor beta chains from one sample in a study of shared clonotypes between healthy human individuals. Using immunoSEQ multiplex PCR, the repertoire was profiled, and TCRdb retains in-frame clones only, with some absent. The sample lists approximately 92,000 clones, approximately 63% seen once, with 45% to 55% in the top ten. Sequenced input: memory CD8+ T cells sorted from blood. The receptors were gathered from a man in his thirties or forties in good health. Both conserved end residues are part of each CDR3. The D gene is left open where the match is weak. Clone size is stated in some rows and not others, as once, few, many or a class when expanded.

J gene: TRBJ1-2; D gene: NA; V gene: TRBV14; clone size: many; CDR3 DNA: TGTGCCAGCAGCCAAAGGACGGGGAATTCCTTCTATGGCTACACCTTC; CDR3 protein: CASSQRTGNSFYGYTF
J gene: TRBJ2-1; D gene: NA; V gene: TRBV27; clone size: NA; CDR3 DNA: TGTGCCAGCAGTTCCGGACTTTTCAAATCCTACAATGAGCAGTTCTTC; CDR3 protein: CASSSGLFKSYNEQFF
J gene: TRBJ2-7; D gene: TRBD2; V gene: TRBV28; clone size: NA; CDR3 DNA: TGTGCCAGCAGGTTGGGTAGCGGGAGTTACGAGCAGTACTTC; CDR3 protein: CASRLGSGSYEQYF
J gene: TRBJ1-1; D gene: NA; V gene: TRBV6-1; clone size: few; CDR3 DNA: TGTGCCAGCAGTGAAGACGTGACAGTCGTCCGGGGCACTGAAGCTTTCTTT; CDR3 protein: CASSEDVTVVRGTEAFF
J gene: TRBJ2-1; D gene: NA; V gene: TRBV7-8; clone size: NA; CDR3 DNA: TGTGCCAGCAGCTTAGTCGGTGGGGAGCAGTTCTTC; CDR3 protein: CASSLVGGEQFF
J gene: TRBJ2-1; D gene: TRBD1; V gene: TRBV28; clone size: NA; CDR3 DNA: TGTGCCAGCGAATCCCTAGACAGGGGGCTTTACAATGAGCAGTTCTTC; CDR3 protein: CASESLDRGLYNEQFF
J gene: TRBJ2-1; D gene: TRBD2; V gene: TRBV11-2; clone size: NA; CDR3 DNA: TGTGCCAGCAGCAAGGGACTAGCGGGAGTAGGGGACAATGAGCAGTTCTTC; CDR3 protein: CASSKGLAGVGDNEQFF
J gene: TRBJ2-1; D gene: NA; V gene: TRBV29-1; clone size: NA; CDR3 DNA: TGCAGCGCCGGAATTGGGGGAGGGGGCTACAATGAGCAGTTCTTC; CDR3 protein: CSAGIGGGGYNEQFF
J gene: TRBJ2-1; D gene: TRBD2; V gene: TRBV19; clone size: NA; CDR3 DNA: TGTGCCAGTAGTGTGGGAGGGTTGGGCGGCAATGAGCAGTTCTTC; CDR3 protein: CASSVGGLGGNEQFF
J gene: TRBJ1-5; D gene: NA; V gene: TRBV9; clone size: NA; CDR3 DNA: TGTGCCAGCGGGAGTGACAGTAGCAATCAGCCCCAGCATTTT; CDR3 protein: CASGSDSSNQPQHF
J gene: TRBJ2-1; D gene: TRBD1; V gene: TRBV7-9; clone size: NA; CDR3 DNA: TGTGCCAGCAGGCCCGCTAGGGGGCAATCTTTCAATGAGCAGTTCTTC; CDR3 protein: CASRPARGQSFNEQFF
J gene: TRBJ1-1; D gene: NA; V gene: TRBV18; clone size: NA; CDR3 DNA: TGTGCCAGCTCGCCCGGGACACAGGATGAAGCTTTCTTT; CDR3 protein: CASSPGTQDEAFF
J gene: TRBJ2-7; D gene: TRBD2; V gene: TRBV5-4; clone size: NA; CDR3 DNA: TGTGCCAGCATTGGGGGAGGGCCCATCTACGAGCAGTACTTC; CDR3 protein: CASIGGGPIYEQYF
J gene: TRBJ1-2; D gene: NA; V gene: TRBV6-1; clone size: NA; CDR3 DNA: TGTGCCAGCAGTTCAGGGTATGGCTACACCTTC; CDR3 protein: CASSSGYGYTF
J gene: TRBJ1-2; D gene: TRBD1; V gene: TRBV29-1; clone size: NA; CDR3 DNA: TGCAGCGTTGGACAGGGGGATCCTTACTATGGCTACACCTTC; CDR3 protein: CSVGQGDPYYGYTF
J gene: TRBJ1-3; D gene: NA; V gene: TRBV30; clone size: NA; CDR3 DNA: TGTGCCTGGAGTCGGCCCCGGGGAAACACCATATATTTT; CDR3 protein: CAWSRPRGNTIYF
J gene: TRBJ2-1; D gene: NA; V gene: TRBV4-3; clone size: few; CDR3 DNA: TGCGCCAGCAGCGCAAGGCTCTCCTACAATGAGCAGTTCTTC; CDR3 protein: CASSARLSYNEQFF
J gene: TRBJ2-7; D gene: NA; V gene: TRBV6-5; clone size: NA; CDR3 DNA: TGTGCCAGCGGGCTAGGGGGACTCTACGAGCAGTACTTC; CDR3 protein: CASGLGGLYEQYF
J gene: TRBJ1-2; D gene: NA; V gene: TRBV2; clone size: NA; CDR3 DNA: TGTGCCAGCCGAAGCTATGGCTACACCTTC; CDR3 protein: CASRSYGYTF
J gene: TRBJ1-2; D gene: NA; V gene: TRBV10-3; clone size: NA; CDR3 DNA: TGTGCCATCAGTGAGATGTTGGGGGCGAGTGGCTACACCTTC; CDR3 protein: CAISEMLGASGYTF
J gene: TRBJ2-5; D gene: TRBD2; V gene: TRBV28; clone size: NA; CDR3 DNA: TGTGCCAGCAGTTCAATATTCCGGGGGGACCAAGAGACCCAGTACTTC; CDR3 protein: CASSSIFRGDQETQYF
J gene: TRBJ2-5; D gene: TRBD2; V gene: TRBV4-2; clone size: NA; CDR3 DNA: TGTGCCAGCAGCCAAGATGGGACTAGCGGGAGAGGTGCCCAGTACTTC; CDR3 protein: CASSQDGTSGRGAQYF
J gene: TRBJ2-6; D gene: TRBD1; V gene: TRBV7-9; clone size: NA; CDR3 DNA: TGTGCCAGCAGCCCTTCCGGGACAGGGATTACTGGGGCCAACGTCCTGACTTTC; CDR3 protein: CASSPSGTGITGANVLTF
J gene: TRBJ2-7; D gene: TRBD1; V gene: TRBV6-5; clone size: NA; CDR3 DNA: TGTGCCAGCAGTTACGGGACAGGGGGTTACGAGCAGTACTTC; CDR3 protein: CASSYGTGGYEQYF
J gene: TRBJ2-1; D gene: NA; V gene: TRBV6-5; clone size: few; CDR3 DNA: TGTGCCAGCAGTAGGGTCTGGGGCAATGAGCAGTTCTTC; CDR3 protein: CASSRVWGNEQFF
J gene: TRBJ1-3; D gene: NA; V gene: TRBV5-1; clone size: NA; CDR3 DNA: TGCGCCAGCAGCTCGGGACAAACTGGAAACACCATATATTTT; CDR3 protein: CASSSGQTGNTIYF
J gene: TRBJ2-1; D gene: NA; V gene: TRBV28; clone size: NA; CDR3 DNA: TGTGCCACCTTTAGGATCCGGAATGAGCAGTTCTTC; CDR3 protein: CATFRIRNEQFF
J gene: TRBJ2-7; D gene: NA; V gene: TRBV28; clone size: NA; CDR3 DNA: TGTGCCAGCAGTCTCGAGGACTACGAGCAGTACTTC; CDR3 protein: CASSLEDYEQYF
J gene: TRBJ2-7; D gene: NA; V gene: TRBV6-4; clone size: NA; CDR3 DNA: TGTGCCAGCAGCCCGAGGACAGGGCGGGGGCCCTACGAGCAGTACTTC; CDR3 protein: CASSPRTGRGPYEQYF
J gene: TRBJ1-1; D gene: NA; V gene: TRBV27; clone size: NA; CDR3 DNA: TGTGCCAGCAGTTTGGCAGGGGCAACGAACACTGAAGCTTTCTTT; CDR3 protein: CASSLAGATNTEAFF
J gene: TRBJ2-7; D gene: NA; V gene: TRBV11-2; clone size: many; CDR3 DNA: TGTGCCAGCAGCTTAGACCCCAGATACGAGCAGTACTTC; CDR3 protein: CASSLDPRYEQYF
J gene: TRBJ1-4; D gene: TRBD1; V gene: TRBV7-7; clone size: NA; CDR3 DNA: TGTGCCAGCAGCGCAGGGACAGGGGAGGGCGAAAAACTGTTTTTT; CDR3 protein: CASSAGTGEGEKLFF
J gene: TRBJ2-3; D gene: NA; V gene: TRBV28; clone size: once; CDR3 DNA: TGTGCCAGCAGTTTTTACGGATCTAGCACAGATACGCAGTATTTT; CDR3 protein: CASSFYGSSTDTQYF
J gene: TRBJ2-5; D gene: NA; V gene: TRBV19; clone size: once; CDR3 DNA: TGTGCCAGTAGTAACGGGTTGGAAGAGACCCAGTACTTC; CDR3 protein: CASSNGLEETQYF
J gene: TRBJ1-1; D gene: NA; V gene: TRBV4-3; clone size: NA; CDR3 DNA: TGCGCCAGCAGCCAGGATGGGGTCCCCTTCACTGAAGCTTTCTTT; CDR3 protein: CASSQDGVPFTEAFF
J gene: TRBJ2-7; D gene: TRBD1; V gene: TRBV5-1; clone size: few; CDR3 DNA: TGCGCCAGCAGCTTTGGTCAGGGGGCGTCCGAGCAGTACTTC; CDR3 protein: CASSFGQGASEQYF
J gene: TRBJ1-2; D gene: TRBD1; V gene: TRBV19; clone size: NA; CDR3 DNA: TGTGCCAGTAGTCGGACAGGGGAGTATGGCTACACCTTC; CDR3 protein: CASSRTGEYGYTF
J gene: TRBJ2-2; D gene: NA; V gene: TRBV7-6; clone size: NA; CDR3 DNA: TGTGCCAGCAGCTCCCCGGACAGAGTGAACACCGGGGAGCTGTTTTTT; CDR3 protein: CASSSPDRVNTGELFF
J gene: TRBJ2-1; D gene: TRBD1; V gene: TRBV19; clone size: few; CDR3 DNA: TGTGCCAGTAGTAAGGGACAGACCTACAATGAGCAGTTCTTC; CDR3 protein: CASSKGQTYNEQFF
J gene: TRBJ1-2; D gene: TRBD1; V gene: TRBV6-6; clone size: once; CDR3 DNA: TGTGCCAGCAGGGGACAGGGGAAGTATGGCTACACCTTC; CDR3 protein: CASRGQGKYGYTF
J gene: TRBJ2-1; D gene: TRBD2; V gene: TRBV5-4; clone size: NA; CDR3 DNA: TGTGCCAGCAGCTTCCACCTAAAGACTAGCGGGCTTTACAATGAGCAGTTCTTC; CDR3 protein: CASSFHLKTSGLYNEQFF
J gene: TRBJ2-1; D gene: NA; V gene: TRBV4-3; clone size: NA; CDR3 DNA: TGCGCCAGCAGCCCCGACTCGAATGAGCAGTTCTTC; CDR3 protein: CASSPDSNEQFF
J gene: TRBJ2-1; D gene: TRBD1; V gene: TRBV9; clone size: few; CDR3 DNA: TGTGCCAGCAGCGCGGCGACAGGGGTCTGGAATGAGCAGTTCTTC; CDR3 protein: CASSAATGVWNEQFF
J gene: TRBJ1-5; D gene: NA; V gene: TRBV19; clone size: NA; CDR3 DNA: TGTGCCAGTACCCAAACCGGGACTCCGGGGTTTAGCAATCAGCCCCAGCATTTT; CDR3 protein: CASTQTGTPGFSNQPQHF
J gene: TRBJ2-1; D gene: NA; V gene: TRBV7-9; clone size: few; CDR3 DNA: TGTGCCAGCAGCTTAGTGGGCCCCTCCTACAATGAGCAGTTCTTC; CDR3 protein: CASSLVGPSYNEQFF
J gene: TRBJ1-1; D gene: TRBD1; V gene: TRBV18; clone size: NA; CDR3 DNA: TGTGCCAGCTCCGGGGACAGTGCTTTTGAAGCTTTCTTT; CDR3 protein: CASSGDSAFEAFF
J gene: TRBJ1-3; D gene: NA; V gene: TRBV7-9; clone size: many; CDR3 DNA: TGTGCCAGCAGAGCCGGGGGATACTACTCTGGAAACACCATATATTTT; CDR3 protein: CASRAGGYYSGNTIYF
J gene: TRBJ2-1; D gene: NA; V gene: TRBV15; clone size: NA; CDR3 DNA: TGTGCCACCAGCAGAGAATTTGGAGGTGAGCAGTTCTTC; CDR3 protein: CATSREFGGEQFF
J gene: TRBJ2-7; D gene: NA; V gene: TRBV6-1; clone size: NA; CDR3 DNA: TGTGCCAGCGGTGGGCTGTCCTACGAGCAGTACTTC; CDR3 protein: CASGGLSYEQYF
J gene: TRBJ2-5; D gene: TRBD2; V gene: TRBV5-4; clone size: NA; CDR3 DNA: TGTGCCAGCAGCGACGGACTAGCGGGAGCCTACGAAGAGACCCAGTACTTC; CDR3 protein: CASSDGLAGAYEETQYF
J gene: TRBJ2-3; D gene: NA; V gene: TRBV15; clone size: NA; CDR3 DNA: TGTGCCACCAGCAGAGATCAAGAGCGTAGCGGAGCTAGCACAGATACGCAGTATTTT; CDR3 protein: CATSRDQERSGASTDTQYF
J gene: TRBJ2-3; D gene: NA; V gene: TRBV7-9; clone size: NA; CDR3 DNA: TGTGCCAGCAGCCATCCACTAGCTTCCAACACAGATACGCAGTATTTT; CDR3 protein: CASSHPLASNTDTQYF
J gene: TRBJ2-7; D gene: TRBD2; V gene: TRBV7-9; clone size: NA; CDR3 DNA: TGTGCCAGCAGCTTATTTCCTAGCGGGAGCGTCACCCCCCACGAGCAGTACTTC; CDR3 protein: CASSLFPSGSVTPHEQYF
J gene: TRBJ2-2; D gene: TRBD2; V gene: TRBV6-1; clone size: NA; CDR3 DNA: TGTGCCAGCAGTGAAGGAGATGCGGGAGCCGGGGAGCTGTTTTTT; CDR3 protein: CASSEGDAGAGELFF
J gene: TRBJ2-1; D gene: NA; V gene: TRBV6-4; clone size: few; CDR3 DNA: TGTGCCAGCAGCGGACTAAGCGCCTTGTATGAGCAGTTCTTC; CDR3 protein: CASSGLSALYEQFF